A single sample is the source of the 3 T cell receptor beta chains below, sequenced in a study of T cells in Graves' hyperthyroidism and ophthalmopathy. The CDR3 regions of TCR beta were amplified from RNA transcripts. Researchers ran a first-round RT-PCR on the TCR CDR3 using the HTBI primer set. In TCRdb, the multiplex PCR reads were re-called with MiXCR into one record per CDR3 protein. This table has around 340,000 distinct CDR3 sequences, about 21% appearing once. Material: blood. The receptors stem from a woman between 50 and 59 years old with Graves' hyperthyroidism.

This clonotype was recorded at least ten times. V is TRBV7-2 and J is TRBJ2-7, with no clear D. The CDR3 contains 14 residues. Germline V gene sequence: CDR1 SGHTA, CDR2 FQGNSA. V gave up 1 base and J gave up 3 bases, with 10 bases separating them. CDR3 sequence (DNA): TGTGCCAGCAGCTTAGAGGTCTTTAACTACGAGCAGTACTTC. Translated: CASSLEVFNYEQYF.

This clonotype was counted at least ten times. The chain recombines TRBV11-2 with TRBJ2-1; 15 bases line up with TRBD2. The CDR3 contains 18 residues. With V trimmed by 1 base and J by 9 bases, 10 bases remained unmatched. Germline V lookup: CDR1 SGHAT, CDR2 FQNNGV. The CDR3 coding sequence is TGTGCCAGCAGCTTAGTACCAAGGACTAGCGGGAGGGTAGGTGAGCAGTTCTTC. Its protein is CASSLVPRTSGRVGEQFF.

The chain has TRBV5-1 and TRBJ1-2, with a possible D match to TRBD1 (5 bases). Looked up from germline, CDR1 is SGHRS and CDR2 is YFSETQ. V lost 4 bases, J lost 8 bases, and 24 bases lay in between. CDR3 length: 16 residues. CDR3 in DNA: TGCGCCAGCAGCCCCAGTCCCGGGACCTTCTCAGGGGGCTACACCTTC. This translates into CASSPSPGTFSGGYTF.